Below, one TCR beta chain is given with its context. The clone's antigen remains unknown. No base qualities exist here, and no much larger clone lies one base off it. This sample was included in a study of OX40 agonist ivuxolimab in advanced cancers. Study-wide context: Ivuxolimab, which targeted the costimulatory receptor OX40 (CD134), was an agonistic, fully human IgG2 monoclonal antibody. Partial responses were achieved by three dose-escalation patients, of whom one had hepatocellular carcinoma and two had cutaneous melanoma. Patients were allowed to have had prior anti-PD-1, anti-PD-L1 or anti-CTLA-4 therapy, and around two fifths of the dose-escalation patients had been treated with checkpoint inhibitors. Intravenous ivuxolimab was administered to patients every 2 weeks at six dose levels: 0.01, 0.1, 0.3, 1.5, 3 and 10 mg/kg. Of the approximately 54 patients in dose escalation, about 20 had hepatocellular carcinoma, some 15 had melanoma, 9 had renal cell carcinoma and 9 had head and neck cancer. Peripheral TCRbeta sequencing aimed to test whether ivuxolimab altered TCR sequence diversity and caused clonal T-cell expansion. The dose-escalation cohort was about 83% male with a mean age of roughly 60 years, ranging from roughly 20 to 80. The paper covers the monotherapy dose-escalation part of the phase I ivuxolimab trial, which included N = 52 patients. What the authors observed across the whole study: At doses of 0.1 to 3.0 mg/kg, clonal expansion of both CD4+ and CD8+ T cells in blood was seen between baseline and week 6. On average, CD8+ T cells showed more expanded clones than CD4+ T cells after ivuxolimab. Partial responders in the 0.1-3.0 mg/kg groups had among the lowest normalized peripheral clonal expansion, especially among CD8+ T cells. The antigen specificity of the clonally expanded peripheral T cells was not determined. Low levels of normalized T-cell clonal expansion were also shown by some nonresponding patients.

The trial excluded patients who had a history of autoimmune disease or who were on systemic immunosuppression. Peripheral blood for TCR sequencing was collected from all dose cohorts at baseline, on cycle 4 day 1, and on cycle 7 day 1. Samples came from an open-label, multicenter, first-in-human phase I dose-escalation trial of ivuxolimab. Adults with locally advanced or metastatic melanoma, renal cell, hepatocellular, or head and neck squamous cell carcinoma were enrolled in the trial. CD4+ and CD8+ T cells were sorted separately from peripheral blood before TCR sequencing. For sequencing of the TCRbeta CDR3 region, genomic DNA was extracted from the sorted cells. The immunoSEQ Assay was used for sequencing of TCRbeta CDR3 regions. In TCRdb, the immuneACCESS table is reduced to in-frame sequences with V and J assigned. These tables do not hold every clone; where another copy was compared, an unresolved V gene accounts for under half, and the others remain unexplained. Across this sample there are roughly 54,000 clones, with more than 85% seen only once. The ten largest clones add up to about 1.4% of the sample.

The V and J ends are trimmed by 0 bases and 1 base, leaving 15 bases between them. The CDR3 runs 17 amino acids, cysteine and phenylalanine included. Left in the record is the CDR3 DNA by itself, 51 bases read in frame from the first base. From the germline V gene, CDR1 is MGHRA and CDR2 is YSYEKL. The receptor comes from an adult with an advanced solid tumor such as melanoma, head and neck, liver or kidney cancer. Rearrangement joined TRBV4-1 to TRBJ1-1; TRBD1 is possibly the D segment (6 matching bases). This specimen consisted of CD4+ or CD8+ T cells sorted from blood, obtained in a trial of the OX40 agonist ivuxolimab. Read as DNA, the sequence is TGCGCCAGCAGCCAAGATGTGAGGGGGTGGTCGAACACTGAAGCTTTCTTT. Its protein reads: CASSQDVRGWSNTEAFF.